The 2 T cell receptor beta chains reported below all come from one sample, sequenced in a study of graft-versus-host responses after intestinal transplantation. Clones were sequenced by immunoSEQ multiplex PCR, and TCRdb holds only the in-frame ones, with some missing. The sample contains about 20,000 clones, approximately 70% of which appear only once. Intraepithelial lymphocytes and lamina propria lymphocytes were released through processing of graft tissue. The sample was ileum tissue, taken approximately 3 weeks after intestinal transplant. All receptors derive from a human patient who received an intestinal transplant, so some T cells may come from the graft donor.

V usage is TRBV9 and J usage is TRBJ1-2, with D unresolved. The CDR3 length is 15 residues. Germline V CDR1 and CDR2: SGDLS, YYNGEE. Trimming took 4 bases from V and 10 from J, leaving 23 bases between them. For the CDR3, the DNA is TGTGCCAGCAGCCCCGAGGGAGACGGCTCAGAAGACTACACCTTC. It translates to CASSPEGDGSEDYTF.

The V call is TRBV6-1, the J call TRBJ2-5, with D perhaps matching TRBD1 (5 bases). The J call may be mistaken, given a closer DNA end match to TRBJ2-7. This CDR3 comprises 12 residues. In germline, CDR1 is MNHNS, CDR2 SASEGT. The CDR3 spells CASRYDSYEQYF. In nucleotides, the CDR3 is TGTGCCAGCAGATACGACAGCTACGAGCAGTACTTC.